This entry describes one TCR beta chain. What it recognizes is unknown. This entry comes from a study of blood T cells in healthy people across ages. Overall study results and limits: Diversity was higher, and naive CD4+ cells more numerous, in long-lived donors than in aged donors. Roughly linearly, TCR beta diversity per million T cells fell as age increased.

A second 7 to 11 cycle PCR used barcoded and J-beta primers. TCRdb used MiXCR to reprocess the 5' RACE reads, holding one entry per CDR3 protein. This table has fewer than 700,000 distinct CDR3 sequences, over 40% appearing once. CDR3 size: 18 residues. In germline, CDR1 is LGHNA, CDR2 YSLEER. All donors came from Russia, were Caucasian and healthy, and spanned ages roughly 6 to 95. Collection of about 9.4 milliliters of peripheral blood was performed for each donor. This sequence was found in an elderly man in good health. Material: blood. J is TRBJ2-4 and V is TRBV4-3; TRBD2 agrees at 8 bases. The DNA end lines up better with TRBJ2-7; the J call may be wrong. CDR3 nucleotide sequence: TGCGCCAGCAGCCAATCCCCTGGCGTCAGCGGGGGAACCTACGAGCAGTACTTC. Its protein product is CASSQSPGVSGGTYEQYF.